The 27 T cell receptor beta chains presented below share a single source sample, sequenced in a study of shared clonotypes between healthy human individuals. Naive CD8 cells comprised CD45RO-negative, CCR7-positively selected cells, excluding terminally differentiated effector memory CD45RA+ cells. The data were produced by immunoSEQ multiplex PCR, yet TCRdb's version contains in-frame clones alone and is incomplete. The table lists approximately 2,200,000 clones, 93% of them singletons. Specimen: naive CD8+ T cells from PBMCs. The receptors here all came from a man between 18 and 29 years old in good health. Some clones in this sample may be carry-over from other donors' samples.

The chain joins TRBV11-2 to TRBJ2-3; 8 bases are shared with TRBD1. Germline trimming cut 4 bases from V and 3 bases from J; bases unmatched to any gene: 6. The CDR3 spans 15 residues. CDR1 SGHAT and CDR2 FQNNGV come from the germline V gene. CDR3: CASSSPTGETDTQYF. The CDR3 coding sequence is TGTGCCAGCAGCTCACCGACAGGGGAGACAGATACGCAGTATTTT.

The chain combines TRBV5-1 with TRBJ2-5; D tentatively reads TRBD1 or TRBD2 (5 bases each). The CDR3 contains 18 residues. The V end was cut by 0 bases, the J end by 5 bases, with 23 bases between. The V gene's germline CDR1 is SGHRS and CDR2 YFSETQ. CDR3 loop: CASSLGFLGEGTWETQYF. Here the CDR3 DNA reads TGCGCCAGCAGCTTGGGATTTTTAGGCGAGGGGACCTGGGAGACCCAGTACTTC.

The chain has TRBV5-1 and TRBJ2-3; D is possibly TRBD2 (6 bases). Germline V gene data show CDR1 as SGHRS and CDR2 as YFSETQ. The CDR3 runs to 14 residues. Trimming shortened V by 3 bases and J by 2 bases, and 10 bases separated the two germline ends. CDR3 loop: CASSCGNSTDTQYF. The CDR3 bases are TGCGCCAGCAGCTGCGGGAACTCCACAGATACGCAGTATTTT.

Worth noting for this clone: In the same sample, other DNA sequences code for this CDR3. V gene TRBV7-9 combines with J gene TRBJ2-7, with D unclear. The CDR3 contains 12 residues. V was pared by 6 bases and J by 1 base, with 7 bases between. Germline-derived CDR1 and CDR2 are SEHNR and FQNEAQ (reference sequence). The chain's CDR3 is CASSLRSYEQYF. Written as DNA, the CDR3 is TGTGCCAGCAGTCTCCGGTCCTACGAGCAGTACTTC.

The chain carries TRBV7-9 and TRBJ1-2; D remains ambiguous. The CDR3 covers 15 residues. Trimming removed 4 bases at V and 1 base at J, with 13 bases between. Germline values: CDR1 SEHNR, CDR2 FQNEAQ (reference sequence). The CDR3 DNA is TGTGCCAGCAGCTCAAACCTACACAATAACTATGGCTACACCTTC. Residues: CASSSNLHNNYGYTF.

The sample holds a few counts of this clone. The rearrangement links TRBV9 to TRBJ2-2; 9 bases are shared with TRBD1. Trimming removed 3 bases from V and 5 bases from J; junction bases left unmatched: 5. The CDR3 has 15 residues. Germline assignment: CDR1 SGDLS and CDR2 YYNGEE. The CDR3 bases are TGTGCCAGCAGCGCGGGGACAGGGCCAACCGGGGAGCTGTTTTTT. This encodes CASSAGTGPTGELFF.

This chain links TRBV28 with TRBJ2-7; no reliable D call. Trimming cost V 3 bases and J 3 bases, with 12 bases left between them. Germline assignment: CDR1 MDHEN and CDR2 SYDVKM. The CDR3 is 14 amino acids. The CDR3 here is CASSFAAGYYEQYF. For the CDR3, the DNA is TGTGCCAGCAGTTTTGCCGCCGGTTACTACGAGCAGTACTTC.

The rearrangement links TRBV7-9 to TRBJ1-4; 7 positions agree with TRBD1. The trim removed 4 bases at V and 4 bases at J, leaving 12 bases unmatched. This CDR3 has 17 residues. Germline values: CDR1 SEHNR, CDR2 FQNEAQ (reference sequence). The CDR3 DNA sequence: TGTGCCAGCAGCTCCACGGCTACGGGACAGCTTAATGAAAAACTGTTTTTT. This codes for CASSSTATGQLNEKLFF.

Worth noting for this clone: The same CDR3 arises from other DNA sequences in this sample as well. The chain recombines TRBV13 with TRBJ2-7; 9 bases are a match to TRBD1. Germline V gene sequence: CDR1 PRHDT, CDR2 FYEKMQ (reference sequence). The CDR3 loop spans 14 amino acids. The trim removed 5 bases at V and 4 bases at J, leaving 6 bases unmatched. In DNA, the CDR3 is TGTGCCAGCAGCCCCGGACAGGGGTCATACGAGCAGTACTTC. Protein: CASSPGQGSYEQYF.

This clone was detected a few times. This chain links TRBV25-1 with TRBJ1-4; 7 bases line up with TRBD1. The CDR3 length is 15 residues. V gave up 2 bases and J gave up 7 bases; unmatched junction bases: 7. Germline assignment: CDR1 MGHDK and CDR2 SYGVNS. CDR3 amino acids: CASSEDNRGGEKLFF. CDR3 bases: TGTGCCAGCAGTGAAGATAACAGGGGAGGTGAAAAACTGTTTTTT.

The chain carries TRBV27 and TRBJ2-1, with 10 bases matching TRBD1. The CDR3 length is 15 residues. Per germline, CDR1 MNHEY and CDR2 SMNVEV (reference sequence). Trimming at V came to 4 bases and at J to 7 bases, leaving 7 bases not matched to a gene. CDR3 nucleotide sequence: TGTGCCAGCAGTTCACGAACGGGACAGGGGAATGAGCAGTTCTTC. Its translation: CASSSRTGQGNEQFF.

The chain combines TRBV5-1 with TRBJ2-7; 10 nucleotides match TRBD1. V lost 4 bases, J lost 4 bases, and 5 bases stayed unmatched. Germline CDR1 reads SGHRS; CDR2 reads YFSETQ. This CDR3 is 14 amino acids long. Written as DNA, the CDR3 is TGCGCCAGCAGCACCGGACAGGGGGGTTACGAGCAGTACTTC. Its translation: CASSTGQGGYEQYF.

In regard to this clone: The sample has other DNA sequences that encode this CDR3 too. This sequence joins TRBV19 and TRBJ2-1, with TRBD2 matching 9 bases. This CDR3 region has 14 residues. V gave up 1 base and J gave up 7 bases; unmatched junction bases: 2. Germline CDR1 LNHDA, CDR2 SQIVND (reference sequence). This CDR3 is CASSIGLAGNEQFF. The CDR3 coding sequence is TGTGCCAGTAGTATAGGCCTAGCGGGGAATGAGCAGTTCTTC.

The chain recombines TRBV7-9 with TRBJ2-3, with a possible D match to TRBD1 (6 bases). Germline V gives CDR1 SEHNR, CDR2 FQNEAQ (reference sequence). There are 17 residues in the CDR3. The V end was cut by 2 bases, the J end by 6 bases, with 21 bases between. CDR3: CASSLTPHLRTADTQYF. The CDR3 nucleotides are TGTGCCAGCAGCTTAACCCCCCACCTAAGGACAGCCGATACGCAGTATTTT.

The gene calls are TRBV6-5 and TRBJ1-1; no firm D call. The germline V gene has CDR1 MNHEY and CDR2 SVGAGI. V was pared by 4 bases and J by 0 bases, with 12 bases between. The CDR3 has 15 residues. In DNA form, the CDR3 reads TGTGCCAGCAGTTTCACGTTCCCCATGAACACTGAAGCTTTCTTT. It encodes CASSFTFPMNTEAFF.

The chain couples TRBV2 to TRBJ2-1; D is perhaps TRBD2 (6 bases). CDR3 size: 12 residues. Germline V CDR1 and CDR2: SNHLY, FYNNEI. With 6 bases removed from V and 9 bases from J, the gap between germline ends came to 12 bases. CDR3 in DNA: TGTGCCAGCAGCGGGACTCCGGCTGAGCAGTTCTTC. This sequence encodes CASSGTPAEQFF.

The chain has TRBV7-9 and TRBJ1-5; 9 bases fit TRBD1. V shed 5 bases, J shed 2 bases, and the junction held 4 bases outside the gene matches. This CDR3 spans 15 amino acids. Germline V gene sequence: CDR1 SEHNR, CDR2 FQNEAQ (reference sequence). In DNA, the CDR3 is TGTGCCAGCAGCCTAAGGGACAGGGGCAATCAGCCCCAGCATTTT. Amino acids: CASSLRDRGNQPQHF.

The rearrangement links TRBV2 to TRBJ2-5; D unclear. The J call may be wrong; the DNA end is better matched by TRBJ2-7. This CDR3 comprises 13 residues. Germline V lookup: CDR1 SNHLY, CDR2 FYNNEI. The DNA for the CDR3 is TGTGCCAGCAGCCCCGGTCCTCCCTACGAGCAGTACTTC. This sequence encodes CASSPGPPYEQYF.

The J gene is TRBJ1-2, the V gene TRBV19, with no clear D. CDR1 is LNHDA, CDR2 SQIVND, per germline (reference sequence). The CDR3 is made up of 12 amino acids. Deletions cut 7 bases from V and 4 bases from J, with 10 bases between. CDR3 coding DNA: TGTGCCAGTACCCGAGGAACCTATGGCTACACCTTC. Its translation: CASTRGTYGYTF. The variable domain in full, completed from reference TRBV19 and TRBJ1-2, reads DGGITQSPKYLFRKEGQNVTLSCEQNLNHDAMYWYRQDPGQGLRLIYYSQIVNDFQKGDIAEGYSVSREKKESFPLTVTSAQKNPTAFYLCASTRGTYGYTFGSGTRLTVV.

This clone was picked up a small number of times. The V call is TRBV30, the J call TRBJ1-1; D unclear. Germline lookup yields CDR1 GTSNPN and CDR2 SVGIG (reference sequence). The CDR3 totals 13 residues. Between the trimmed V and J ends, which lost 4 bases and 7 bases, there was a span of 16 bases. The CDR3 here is CAWKKGFVFEAFF. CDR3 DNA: TGTGCCTGGAAAAAAGGATTCGTCTTTGAAGCTTTCTTT.

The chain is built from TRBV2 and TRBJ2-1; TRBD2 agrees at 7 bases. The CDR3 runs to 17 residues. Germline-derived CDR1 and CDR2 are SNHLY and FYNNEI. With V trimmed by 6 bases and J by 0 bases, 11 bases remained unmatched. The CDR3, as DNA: TGTGCCAGCAGGGCTAGCGGACTAATGAGCTCCTACAATGAGCAGTTCTTC. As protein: CASRASGLMSSYNEQFF. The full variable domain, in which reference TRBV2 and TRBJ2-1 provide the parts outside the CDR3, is EPEVTQTPSHQVTQMGQEVILRCVPISNHLYFYWYRQILGQKVEFLVSFYNNEISEKSEIFDDQFSVERPDGSNFTLKIRSTKLEDSAMYFCASRASGLMSSYNEQFFGPGTRLTVL.

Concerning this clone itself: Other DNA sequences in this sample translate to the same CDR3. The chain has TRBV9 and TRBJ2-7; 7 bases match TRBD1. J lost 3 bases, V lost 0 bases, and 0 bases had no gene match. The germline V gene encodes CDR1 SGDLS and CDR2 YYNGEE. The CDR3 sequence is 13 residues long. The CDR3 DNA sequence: TGTGCCAGCAGCGTAGACAGGGGCTACGAGCAGTACTTC. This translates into CASSVDRGYEQYF.

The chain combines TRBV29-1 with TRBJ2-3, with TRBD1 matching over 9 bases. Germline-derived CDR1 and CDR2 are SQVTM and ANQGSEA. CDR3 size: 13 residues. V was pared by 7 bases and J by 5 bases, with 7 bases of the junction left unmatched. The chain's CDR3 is CSGAGQGEDTQYF. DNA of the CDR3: TGCAGCGGTGCGGGACAGGGTGAAGATACGCAGTATTTT.

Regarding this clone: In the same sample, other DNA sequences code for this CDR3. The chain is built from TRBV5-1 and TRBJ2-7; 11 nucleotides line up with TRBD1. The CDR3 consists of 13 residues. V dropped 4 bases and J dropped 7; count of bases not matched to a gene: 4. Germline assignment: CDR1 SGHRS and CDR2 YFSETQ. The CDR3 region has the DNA TGCGCCAGCAGCCTGGGACAGGGGGGAGAGCAGTACTTC. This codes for CASSLGQGGEQYF.

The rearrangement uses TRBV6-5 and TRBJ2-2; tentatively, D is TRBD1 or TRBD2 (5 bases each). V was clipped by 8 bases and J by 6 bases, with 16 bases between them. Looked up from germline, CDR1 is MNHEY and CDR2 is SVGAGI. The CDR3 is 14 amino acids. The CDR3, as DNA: TGTGCCAGCGTGGGGGTGGATCCCCCCGGGGAGCTGTTTTTT. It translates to CASVGVDPPGELFF.

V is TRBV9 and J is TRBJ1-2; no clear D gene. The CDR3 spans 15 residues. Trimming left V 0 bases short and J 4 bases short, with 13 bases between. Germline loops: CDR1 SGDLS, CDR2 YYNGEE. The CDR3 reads CASSVARRGVYGYTF. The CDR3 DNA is TGTGCCAGCAGCGTAGCCCGCCGGGGTGTCTATGGCTACACCTTC.

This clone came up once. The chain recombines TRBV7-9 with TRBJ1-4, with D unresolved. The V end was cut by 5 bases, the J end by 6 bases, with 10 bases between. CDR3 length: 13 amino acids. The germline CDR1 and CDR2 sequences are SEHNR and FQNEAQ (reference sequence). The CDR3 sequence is CASSQGGDEKLFF. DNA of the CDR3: TGTGCCAGCAGCCAAGGAGGAGATGAAAAACTGTTTTTT.